This paragraph reports one T cell receptor beta chain. This sample was included in a study of OX40 agonist ivuxolimab in advanced cancers. The wider study: Given to patients was ivuxolimab, an agonistic anti-OX40 (CD134) antibody. In this trial design, patients received ivuxolimab intravenously at 0.01 to 10 mg/kg every 2 weeks. Prior therapy, whether anti-PD-1, anti-PD-L1 or anti-CTLA-4, was allowed, and about 39% had some.

Baseline was the first blood sampling point, followed by cycle 4 day 1 and cycle 7 day 1. Repertoires were generated with immunoSEQ multiplex PCR, while TCRdb's copy carries only in-frame clones and drops some. Of roughly 90,000 clones detected, approximately 90% appear once; the ten largest clones hold approximately 0.3%. The starting material was CD4+ or CD8+ T cells sorted from blood, obtained in a trial of the OX40 agonist ivuxolimab. The receptor was derived from an adult with an advanced solid tumor such as melanoma, head and neck, liver or kidney cancer.

The DNA of the CDR3 is TGTGCCAGTAGTATAGACAGTTCCTACGAGCAGTACTTC. It specifies CASSIDSSYEQYF. The rearrangement links TRBV19 to TRBJ2-7, with D uncertain. CDR3 length: 13 amino acids. Trimming cost V 0 bases and J 1 base, with 4 bases left between them. CDR1 and CDR2 from the germline V gene are LNHDA and SQIVND (reference sequence). The full variable domain, with the rest looked up from reference TRBV19 and TRBJ2-7, is DGGITQSPKYLFRKEGQNVTLSCEQNLNHDAMYWYRQDPGQGLRLIYYSQIVNDFQKGDIAEGYSVSREKKESFPLTVTSAQKNPTAFYLCASSIDSSYEQYFGPGTRLTVT.